Following are 24 T cell receptor beta chains from one sample sequenced in a study of shared clonotypes between healthy human individuals (dated by TCRdb to 2018 to 2020). Library creation used the immunoSEQ multiplex PCR assay. Not all clones reach the TCRdb copy of this immuneACCESS table, which keeps in-frame sequences only. Checked studies attribute under half of the gap to unresolved V genes and leave the rest unexplained. The sample includes millions of clones, with around 95% observed a single time. The ten largest make up 0.1% to 0.15% of the sample. Material: naive CD4+ T cells sorted from blood. Taken with the paper, the label for cell subset or site translates to: CD45RA+ positively selected. These receptors all come from a man aged 18-30 years in good health.

The chain is built from TRBV28 and TRBJ1-5; TRBD1 agrees at 9 bases. The CDR3 consists of 15 residues. J gave up 7 bases and V 6 bases, and 10 bases lay outside the gene matches. CDR1 and CDR2 (germline): MDHEN, SYDVKM. DNA of the CDR3: TGTGCCAGCAGACCAGACAGGGGGTTCACCCAGCCCCAGCATTTT. Translated, it gives CASRPDRGFTQPQHF.

The chain is built from TRBV5-1 and TRBJ1-6, with TRBD1 as a possible D gene (5 bases). Trimming cost V 2 bases and J 8 bases, with 17 bases left between them. Germline assignment: CDR1 SGHRS and CDR2 YFSETQ. The CDR3 covers 16 residues. The CDR3 sequence: CASSFGQGRVDSPLHF. DNA of the CDR3: TGCGCCAGCAGCTTTGGGCAGGGTAGGGTGGATTCACCCCTCCACTTT.

Regarding this clone: The sample contains more than one DNA sequence encoding this CDR3. CDR3 region: CASSTQINTEAFF. The CDR3 bases are TGTGCCAGTAGTACTCAGATAAACACTGAAGCTTTCTTT. The V call is TRBV19, the J call TRBJ1-1; D not certain. This CDR3 comprises 13 residues. V lost 4 bases, J lost 2 bases, and 8 bases lay in between. Germline CDR1 and CDR2: LNHDA and SQIVND (reference sequence).

The rearrangement joins TRBV4-3 to TRBJ1-2; D is unresolved. The CDR3 consists of 16 residues. V lost 1 base to trimming and J lost 2 bases, with 14 bases between them. Germline-derived CDR1 and CDR2 are LGHNA and YSLEER. CDR3 sequence reads: CASSQAAGEFNYGYTF. CDR3 coding DNA: TGCGCCAGCAGCCAAGCTGCGGGAGAGTTCAACTATGGCTACACCTTC.

V gene TRBV5-1 combines with J gene TRBJ2-7; 9 positions agree with TRBD2. Germline V lookup: CDR1 SGHRS, CDR2 YFSETQ. The CDR3 totals 15 residues. V gave up 2 bases and J gave up 1 base; unmatched junction bases: 4. CDR3: CASSFLAGESYEQYF. CDR3 coding DNA: TGCGCCAGCAGCTTCTTAGCGGGAGAGTCCTACGAGCAGTACTTC.

The chain is built from TRBV7-2 and TRBJ2-1; 7 positions agree with TRBD1. With V trimmed by 3 bases and J by 5 bases, 4 bases remained unmatched. The CDR3 is made up of 14 amino acids. CDR1 is SGHTA, CDR2 FQGNSA, per germline. CDR3 residues: CASSLGQMNNEQFF. In DNA form, the CDR3 reads TGTGCCAGCAGCTTGGGACAGATGAACAATGAGCAGTTCTTC.

The chain carries TRBV10-3 and TRBJ1-6, with unresolved D. The V end was cut by 0 bases, the J end by 7 bases, with 7 bases between. CDR3 length: 14 residues. Germline lookup yields CDR1 ENHRY and CDR2 SYGVKD. Written as DNA, the CDR3 is TGTGCCATCAGTGAGTCGGTGGGAAATTCACCCCTCCACTTT. Translation: CAISESVGNSPLHF.

The genes are TRBV5-4 and TRBJ2-3; 10 bases align to TRBD2. V was clipped by 0 bases and J by 6 bases; unmatched bases: 10. In germline, CDR1 is SGHNT, CDR2 YYREEE (reference sequence). The CDR3 extends over 17 amino acids. CDR3 amino acids: CASSLAASGSIGDTQYF. The DNA of the CDR3 is TGTGCCAGCAGCTTGGCGGCTAGCGGGAGTATTGGGGATACGCAGTATTTT.

V is TRBV5-1 and J is TRBJ1-1; TRBD1 aligns across 7 bases. Germline V lookup: CDR1 SGHRS, CDR2 YFSETQ. V was pared by 9 bases and J by 5 bases, with 13 bases of the junction left unmatched. CDR3 length: 14 residues. This CDR3 reads CATTGQPGGTEAFF. CDR3 sequence (DNA): TGCGCCACCACAGGGCAGCCAGGGGGGACTGAAGCTTTCTTT. Full variable domain (missing parts from reference TRBV5-1 and TRBJ1-1): KAGVTQTPRYLIKTRGQQVTLSCSPISGHRSVSWYQQTPGQGLQFLFEYFSETQRNKGNFPGRFSGRQFSNSRSEMNVSTLELGDSALYLCATTGQPGGTEAFFGQGTRLTVV.

The J gene is TRBJ1-5, the V gene TRBV4-3; D gene unclear. Germline CDR1 and CDR2: LGHNA and YSLEER. Between the trimmed V and J ends, which lost 0 bases and 2 bases, there was a span of 8 bases. The CDR3 has 15 amino acids. Here the CDR3 reads CASSQDIRGNQPQHF. CDR3 coding DNA: TGCGCCAGCAGCCAAGATATTAGGGGCAATCAGCCCCAGCATTTT.

This clone was detected once. The gene calls are TRBV7-6 and TRBJ2-2, with D maybe TRBD2 (6 bases). V was shortened by 4 bases and J by 4 bases, with 13 bases between the two germline ends. Germline CDR1 is SGHVS and CDR2 is FNYEAQ. CDR3 length: 15 residues. CDR3: CASSSWEAVTGELFF. CDR3 DNA sequence: TGTGCCAGCAGCTCCTGGGAGGCAGTCACCGGGGAGCTGTTTTTT.

V usage is TRBV6-5 and J usage is TRBJ2-5; D gene ambiguous. This CDR3 is built from 13 residues. V was shortened by 0 bases and J by 5 bases, with 7 bases between the two germline ends. CDR1 is MNHEY and CDR2 is SVGAGI in the germline V gene. The CDR3 coding sequence is TGTGCCAGCAGTTACTCCGCGTACGAGACCCAGTACTTC. As protein: CASSYSAYETQYF.

The rearrangement uses TRBV2 and TRBJ2-1; no clear D. Trimming removed 3 bases at V and 5 bases at J, with 17 bases between. This CDR3 contains 16 residues. Germline lookup yields CDR1 SNHLY and CDR2 FYNNEI. The CDR3 nucleotides read TGTGCCAGCAGTGACTTCCGGCAGTTATGGGACAATGAGCAGTTCTTC. It translates to CASSDFRQLWDNEQFF.

This clone was counted a single time. The CDR3 nucleotides are TGTGCCTGGAGTGAACGGGCGGTTGAAGCTTTCTTT. Its translation is CAWSERAVEAFF. The chain uses TRBV30 and TRBJ1-1; D call uncertain. The CDR3 runs to 12 residues. Germline-derived CDR1 and CDR2 are GTSNPN and SVGIG (reference sequence). With 1 base removed from V and 7 bases from J, the gap between germline ends came to 10 bases.

The chain has TRBV28 and TRBJ1-2; 9 bases match TRBD1. The CDR3 loop spans 16 amino acids. Germline CDR1 MDHEN, CDR2 SYDVKM. V dropped 7 bases and J dropped 5; count of bases not matched to a gene: 14. The CDR3 protein is CASTSGSGQGNYGYTF. CDR3 sequence (DNA): TGTGCCAGCACCTCGGGTTCAGGACAGGGGAATTATGGCTACACCTTC.

The CDR3 region is CASSSGPNDEQYF. CDR3 in DNA: TGTGCCAGCAGCTCGGGGCCGAACGACGAGCAGTACTTC. The V and J genes are TRBV9 and TRBJ2-7; D tentatively fits TRBD1 or TRBD2 (5 bases each). Germline V gives CDR1 SGDLS, CDR2 YYNGEE. The length of the CDR3 is 13 residues. With 4 bases removed from V and 5 bases from J, the gap between germline ends came to 13 bases.

The chain couples TRBV5-8 to TRBJ1-5; D remains ambiguous. Trimming cost V 7 bases and J 0 bases, with 8 bases left between them. Germline V CDR1 and CDR2: SGHTS, YDEGEE. This CDR3 is 13 amino acids long. CDR3 nucleotides: TGTGCCAGCGAGCGCAGTAGCAATCAGCCCCAGCATTTT. Protein: CASERSSNQPQHF.

The chain couples TRBV2 to TRBJ2-2; no clear D. V lost 3 bases, J lost 2 bases, and 10 bases lay in between. The CDR3 loop spans 15 amino acids. Germline CDR1 is SNHLY and CDR2 is FYNNEI. The CDR3 protein is CASSDGVFNTGELFF. In DNA, the CDR3 is TGTGCCAGCAGTGATGGGGTGTTTAACACCGGGGAGCTGTTTTTT.

This clone has a handful of counts. The chain combines TRBV10-3 with TRBJ2-1; the D is unclear. The CDR3 is 13 residues long. CDR1 is ENHRY, CDR2 SYGVKD, per germline. V lost 2 bases and J lost 6, with 8 bases in between. CDR3 amino acids: CAISERIANEQFF. The CDR3, as DNA: TGTGCCATCAGTGAGAGGATAGCCAATGAGCAGTTCTTC.

The gene calls are TRBV18 and TRBJ2-7; 8 nucleotides agree with TRBD1. The CDR3 totals 14 residues. J was trimmed by 5 bases and V by 5 bases; bases with no gene match: 8. Germline V gives CDR1 KGHSH, CDR2 LQKENI. CDR3 sequence (DNA): TGTGCCAGCTCAGCACGGACAGGGATCCACGAGCAGTACTTC. This encodes CASSARTGIHEQYF.

On this clone itself: In the same sample, other DNA sequences code for this CDR3. The rearrangement joins TRBV6-5 to TRBJ2-3, with 9 positions matching TRBD1. Trimming cost V 4 bases and J 0 bases; bases outside gene matches: 2. Germline assignment: CDR1 MNHEY and CDR2 SVGAGI. This CDR3 comprises 15 residues. Here the CDR3 DNA reads TGTGCCAGCAGTTGGGGACAGGGAAGCACAGATACGCAGTATTTT. Its translation: CASSWGQGSTDTQYF.

V usage is TRBV4-1 and J usage is TRBJ1-2; D uncertain. Germline CDR1 and CDR2: MGHRA and YSYEKL. The CDR3 consists of 13 residues. Between the trimmed V and J ends, which lost 11 bases and 0 bases, there was a span of 13 bases. CDR3: CASRRGANYGYTF. The CDR3 bases are TGCGCCTCCCGGCGGGGAGCTAACTATGGCTACACCTTC.

This clone was counted once. Other DNA sequences in the sample encode the same CDR3. The chain is built from TRBV2 and TRBJ1-2; D not certain. Looked up from germline, CDR1 is SNHLY and CDR2 is FYNNEI. Trimming stripped 3 bases from V and 2 bases from J, with 4 bases between. The CDR3 sequence is 12 residues long. This chain's CDR3 is CASSEINYGYTF. Written as DNA, the CDR3 is TGTGCCAGCAGTGAGATAAACTATGGCTACACCTTC.

V is TRBV5-1 and J is TRBJ1-1, with 7 bases fitting TRBD1. CDR3 length: 15 residues. Germline V gives CDR1 SGHRS, CDR2 YFSETQ. Trimming took 5 bases from V and 0 from J; bases not matched to a gene: 7. The CDR3 DNA sequence: TGCGCCAGCAGACAACACAGGGGTCTGAACACTGAAGCTTTCTTT. It specifies CASRQHRGLNTEAFF.